This is a list of T cell receptor beta chains from one sample in a study of T cell responses to AZD1222 COVID-19 vaccine. Assay used: immunoSEQ multiplex PCR; TCRdb lists only in-frame clones, some missing. The data show 90,000 to 150,000 clones, approximately 86% seen once. This specimen consisted of peripheral blood, obtained on day 0 of AZD1222 vaccination. These receptors were collected from an adult in good health. Each CDR3 is given with its conserved first and last residue. D genes are given only for firm matches. A clone size is listed for some rows: how often the clone was seen (once, few, many), or a class if it is expanded.

V	J	size	D	CDR3	DNA
TRBV11-2	TRBJ2-7	.	.	CASSLFVSAEVPYEQYF	TGTGCCAGCAGCTTATTTGTATCGGCGGAGGTTCCCTACGAGCAGTACTTC
TRBV5-8	TRBJ2-2	.	TRBD1	CASSLGQGAGELFF	TGTGCCAGCAGCTTGGGGCAGGGGGCCGGGGAGCTGTTTTTT
TRBV7-9	TRBJ1-1	.	TRBD1	CASNLGQMNTEAFF	TGTGCCAGCAACCTGGGACAGATGAACACTGAAGCTTTCTTT
TRBV5-8	TRBJ2-3	.	.	CASSQGLRQWGKGTDTQYF	TGTGCCAGCAGTCAAGGACTTAGACAGTGGGGTAAGGGCACAGATACGCAGTATTTT
TRBV5-1	TRBJ1-3	.	.	CASSPGNSGNTIYF	TGCGCCAGCAGCCCGGGCAACTCTGGAAACACCATATATTTT
TRBV20-1	TRBJ2-3	.	TRBD1	CSASGTGGPDTQYF	TGCAGTGCTAGTGGGACAGGGGGCCCAGATACGCAGTATTTT
TRBV3-1/TRBV3-2	TRBJ1-5	.	.	CASSQGPGSNQPQHF	TGTGCCAGCAGCCAAGGGCCGGGTAGCAATCAGCCCCAGCATTTT
TRBV5-1	TRBJ2-3	.	TRBD2	CASSSGLAGATDTQYF	TGCGCCAGCAGCTCCGGACTAGCGGGGGCCACAGATACGCAGTATTTT
TRBV4-2	TRBJ1-3	.	.	CASSQGASAGWKSSGNTIYF	TGTGCCAGCAGCCAAGGGGCATCGGCGGGTTGGAAAAGCTCTGGAAACACCATATATTTT
TRBV7-2	TRBJ2-1	once	.	CASSRPSGLYNEQFF	TGTGCCAGCAGCCGCCCCTCTGGACTCTACAATGAGCAGTTCTTC
TRBV4-3	TRBJ1-2	.	.	CASSQERSLVGGYTF	TGCGCCAGCAGCCAAGAACGCAGCCTGGTGGGTGGCTACACCTTC
TRBV2	TRBJ2-3	.	.	CASNRLSTDTQYF	TGTGCCAGCAACAGACTAAGCACAGATACGCAGTATTTT
TRBV19	TRBJ1-5	.	.	CASSIGGAGEGNQPQHF	TGTGCCAGTAGTATAGGCGGGGCCGGGGAGGGCAATCAGCCCCAGCATTTT
TRBV5-6	TRBJ1-5	.	.	CASSLSYGVYSNQPQHF	TGTGCCAGCAGCTTGTCGTACGGGGTATATAGCAATCAGCCCCAGCATTTT
TRBV4-1	TRBJ1-1	.	.	CASSQEHRVCF	TGCGCCAGCAGCCAAGAACACAGGGTGTGCTTT
TRBV10-1	TRBJ1-6	few	.	CASSDRGASPLHF	TGCGCCAGCAGTGATCGGGGCGCTTCACCCCTCCACTTT
TRBV28	TRBJ1-5	.	.	CASNPLSVNQPQHF	TGTGCCAGCAATCCCCTCTCCGTTAATCAGCCCCAGCATTTT
TRBV11-2	TRBJ1-6	few	.	CASSLGLRGRTSYNSPLHF	TGTGCCAGCAGCTTAGGCCTCCGGGGAAGAACGTCCTATAATTCACCCCTCCACTTT
TRBV4-2	TRBJ2-1	.	TRBD1	CASSQPTGVGIYNEQFF	TGTGCCAGCAGCCAACCTACAGGGGTCGGAATATACAATGAGCAGTTCTTC
TRBV20-1	TRBJ2-1	once	.	CSASVFSGRKNEQFF	TGCAGTGCTAGTGTGTTCAGCGGGCGAAAAAATGAGCAGTTCTTC
TRBV4-2	TRBJ2-3	.	.	CASSQERVNTDTQYF	TGTGCCAGCAGCCAAGAGAGGGTAAACACAGATACGCAGTATTTT
TRBV4-1	TRBJ1-5	.	.	CASSQEERSNQPQHF	TGCGCCAGCAGCCAAGAGGAGAGGAGCAATCAGCCCCAGCATTTT
TRBV7-2	TRBJ1-5	.	.	CASSLRQDQPQHF	TGTGCCAGCAGCTTACGACAGGACCAGCCCCAGCATTTT
TRBV5-5	TRBJ2-7	few	.	CASSLYEQYF	TGTGCCAGCAGCTTGTACGAGCAGTACTTC
TRBV19	TRBJ1-2	few	.	CASSIEGFSGYTF	TGTGCCAGTAGTATAGAGGGCTTCTCCGGCTACACCTTC
TRBV5-5	TRBJ1-5	.	.	CASSLTGNSNQPQHF	TGTGCCAGCAGCTTGACAGGGAATAGCAATCAGCCCCAGCATTTT
TRBV6-1	TRBJ1-2	.	TRBD1	CASSAPPGQGATGGYTF	TGTGCCAGCAGTGCCCCCCCCGGACAGGGCGCAACAGGTGGCTACACCTTC
TRBV2	TRBJ2-7	.	.	CASSVGSYEQYF	TGTGCCAGCAGTGTTGGAAGCTACGAGCAGTACTTC
TRBV7-2	TRBJ2-3	.	TRBD2	CASSFLAGMSTDTQYF	TGTGCCAGCAGCTTCTTAGCGGGGATGAGCACAGATACGCAGTATTTT
TRBV5-5	TRBJ1-2	.	TRBD1	CASSPAGTGYGYTF	TGTGCCAGCAGTCCTGCCGGGACAGGCTATGGCTACACCTTC
TRBV4-3	TRBJ2-7	.	.	CASSQGPLPGYEQYF	TGCGCCAGCAGCCAAGGACCCTTGCCCGGCTACGAGCAGTACTTC
TRBV2	TRBJ2-4	.	TRBD2	CASSPRLAGGKTNIQYF	TGTGCCAGCAGTCCGCGACTAGCGGGGGGGAAAACGAACATTCAGTACTTC
TRBV5-1	TRBJ1-1	.	.	CASSHREGGSTEAFF	TGCGCCAGCAGCCACCGAGAAGGGGGTTCCACTGAAGCTTTCTTT
TRBV7-9	TRBJ2-2	.	TRBD2	CASSAAREGGELFF	TGTGCCAGCAGCGCCGCCAGGGAGGGCGGGGAGCTGTTTTTT
TRBV7-9	TRBJ2-5	.	.	CASSPKGWGHKETQYF	TGTGCCAGCAGCCCAAAGGGTTGGGGGCATAAGGAGACCCAGTACTTC
TRBV5-4	TRBJ1-4	.	.	CASSFSTTRSFEKLFF	TGTGCCAGCAGCTTTAGTACCACTCGGTCTTTTGAAAAACTGTTTTTT
TRBV3-1/TRBV3-2	TRBJ1-1	.	.	CASSWGTEAFF	TGTGCCAGCAGCTGGGGGACTGAAGCTTTCTTT
TRBV7-9	TRBJ1-1	.	.	CASKGGGTTEAFF	TGTGCCAGCAAAGGGGGTGGGACAACTGAAGCTTTCTTT
TRBV5-6	TRBJ2-3	.	.	CASSLIYPNTDTQYF	TGTGCCAGCAGCTTGATCTACCCCAACACAGATACGCAGTATTTT
TRBV15	TRBJ2-3	.	TRBD2	CATSRDARGAYTDTQYF	TGTGCCACCAGCAGAGATGCGCGGGGGGCCTACACAGATACGCAGTATTTT
TRBV4-1	TRBJ1-1	.	TRBD1	CASSHAGGTGAFF	TGCGCCAGCAGCCACGCTGGGGGGACAGGTGCTTTCTTT
TRBV9	TRBJ1-1	.	.	CASADGRANTEAFF	TGTGCCAGCGCCGACGGGCGAGCGAACACTGAAGCTTTCTTT
TRBV11-2	TRBJ2-4	.	.	CASSPLPREENIQYF	TGTGCCAGCAGCCCACTCCCCAGGGAAGAAAACATTCAGTACTTC
TRBV7-2	TRBJ1-6	few	TRBD1	CASSDQGASGSPLHF	TGTGCCAGCAGCGACCAGGGGGCGTCGGGATCACCCCTCCACTTT
TRBV29-1	TRBJ2-1	.	.	CSVGGAQREQFF	TGCAGCGTTGGCGGGGCTCAACGTGAGCAGTTCTTC
TRBV10-3	TRBJ2-1	.	.	CAIGLYNEQFF	TGTGCCATCGGACTTTACAATGAGCAGTTCTTC